The rows below give T cell receptor beta chains drawn from one sample of a study of sequential checkpoint blockade in melanoma. Using immunoSEQ multiplex PCR, the repertoire was profiled, and TCRdb retains in-frame clones only, with some absent. Of roughly 20,000 clones in the sample, around 82% were seen once. Sequencing was performed on CD8+ T cells sorted from blood (inferred from file names), taken from a patient given nivolumab and ipilimumab in sequence. The receptors derive from a human donor with melanoma. The CDR3 runs from the conserved cysteine through the conserved F or W. The D gene is left open where the match is weak. The size of a clone is reported for some rows only, either as once, few or many, or as a class for expanded clones.

clone_size: -; cdr3_length: 16; v_call: TRBV19; d_call: TRBD2; j_call: TRBJ2-1; cdr3_nt: TGTGCCAGTACGGTAGCGGGGGCGAGCTCCTACAATGAGCAGTTCTTC; cdr3_aa: CASTVAGASSYNEQFF
clone_size: -; cdr3_length: 15; v_call: TRBV19; d_call: TRBD2; j_call: TRBJ2-1; cdr3_nt: TGTGCCAGTAATCCGAGACTAGCGGGACCCAATGAGCAGTTCTTC; cdr3_aa: CASNPRLAGPNEQFF
clone_size: -; cdr3_length: 15; v_call: TRBV4-3; d_call: TRBD1; j_call: TRBJ1-4; cdr3_nt: TGCGCCAGCAGCCAAGATGGGGACAGAAATGAAAAACTGTTTTTT; cdr3_aa: CASSQDGDRNEKLFF
clone_size: -; cdr3_length: 16; v_call: TRBV9; d_call: TRBD1; j_call: TRBJ1-1; cdr3_nt: TGTGCCAGCAGCTTTGGGACAGGGAGAAGGGGTGATGAAGCTTTCTTT; cdr3_aa: CASSFGTGRRGDEAFF
clone_size: -; cdr3_length: 13; v_call: TRBV6-1; d_call: TRBD1; j_call: TRBJ2-2; cdr3_nt: TGTGCCAGCCTTGACAGGGTTAGCAGGGAGCTGTTTTTT; cdr3_aa: CASLDRVSRELFF
clone_size: -; cdr3_length: 16; v_call: TRBV19; d_call: TRBD1; j_call: TRBJ1-1; cdr3_nt: TGTGCCAGTAGTCCATACGGACAGGGGTTGAACACTGAAGCTTTCTTT; cdr3_aa: CASSPYGQGLNTEAFF
clone_size: -; cdr3_length: 14; v_call: TRBV7-9; d_call: TRBD1; j_call: TRBJ1-4; cdr3_nt: TGTGCCAGCAGCTGGGGACAGGGGGGTGAAAAACTGTTTTTT; cdr3_aa: CASSWGQGGEKLFF
clone_size: -; cdr3_length: 15; v_call: TRBV10-3; d_call: TRBD2; j_call: TRBJ2-2; cdr3_nt: TGTGCCATCAGTGAGCCCGGCGGGGGATCTGGGGAGCTGTTTTTT; cdr3_aa: CAISEPGGGSGELFF
clone_size: -; cdr3_length: 15; v_call: TRBV4-3; d_call: TRBD2; j_call: TRBJ2-2; cdr3_nt: TGCGCCAGCAGCCAGGGACTAGGAGTCACCGGGGAGCTGTTTTTT; cdr3_aa: CASSQGLGVTGELFF
clone_size: -; cdr3_length: 14; v_call: TRBV6-5; d_call: -; j_call: TRBJ2-7; cdr3_nt: TGTGCCAGCAGTTACGTCGGGGTCGGGTACGAGCAGTACTTC; cdr3_aa: CASSYVGVGYEQYF
clone_size: -; cdr3_length: 16; v_call: TRBV5-5; d_call: -; j_call: TRBJ2-7; cdr3_nt: TGTGCCAGCAGCTTGGCTCCATTTGGGGCTCCTGGCGAGCAGTACTTC; cdr3_aa: CASSLAPFGAPGEQYF
clone_size: -; cdr3_length: 15; v_call: TRBV7-8; d_call: -; j_call: TRBJ2-2; cdr3_nt: TGTGCCAGCAGGCACAAGAAGACAGGCACCGGGGAGCTGTTTTTT; cdr3_aa: CASRHKKTGTGELFF
clone_size: -; cdr3_length: 15; v_call: TRBV7-2; d_call: TRBD2; j_call: TRBJ2-1; cdr3_nt: TGTGCCAGCAGCTTAGCGCGGGGGGGCCCCAATGAGCAGTTCTTC; cdr3_aa: CASSLARGGPNEQFF
clone_size: -; cdr3_length: 12; v_call: TRBV29-1; d_call: TRBD1; j_call: TRBJ1-2; cdr3_nt: TGCAGCGTGGGACAGGGGGCGCGGGGCTACACCTTC; cdr3_aa: CSVGQGARGYTF
clone_size: -; cdr3_length: 15; v_call: TRBV4-1; d_call: TRBD1; j_call: TRBJ1-2; cdr3_nt: TGCGCCAGCAGCCAAGAACCCAGGGGGCTAGGGGGCTACACCTTC; cdr3_aa: CASSQEPRGLGGYTF
clone_size: -; cdr3_length: 13; v_call: TRBV6-5; d_call: TRBD1; j_call: TRBJ2-7; cdr3_nt: TGTGCCAGCCCCGGGACAGGGACCTACGAGCAGTACTTC; cdr3_aa: CASPGTGTYEQYF
clone_size: -; cdr3_length: 16; v_call: TRBV27; d_call: TRBD2; j_call: TRBJ2-1; cdr3_nt: TGTGCCAGCAGTTTAGGGCGGGGGGTACGGAGCAATGAGCAGTTCTTC; cdr3_aa: CASSLGRGVRSNEQFF
clone_size: -; cdr3_length: 14; v_call: TRBV4-3; d_call: -; j_call: TRBJ1-1; cdr3_nt: TGCGCCAGCAGCCAAGATGGAGTGAACACTGAAGCTTTCTTT; cdr3_aa: CASSQDGVNTEAFF
clone_size: few; cdr3_length: 16; v_call: TRBV7-9; d_call: TRBD1; j_call: TRBJ1-1; cdr3_nt: TGTGCCAGCAGCCCCCAGGGGGCTCCCATGAACACTGAAGCTTTCTTT; cdr3_aa: CASSPQGAPMNTEAFF
clone_size: -; cdr3_length: 16; v_call: TRBV7-3; d_call: -; j_call: TRBJ2-6; cdr3_nt: TGTGCCAGCAGCTTATTTGGGCCTCCTGGGGCCAACGTCCTGACTTTC; cdr3_aa: CASSLFGPPGANVLTF
clone_size: -; cdr3_length: 16; v_call: TRBV9; d_call: TRBD1; j_call: TRBJ2-2; cdr3_nt: TGTGCCAGCAGCGTAGAGATGACAGGGATAGCCGGGGAGCTGTTTTTT; cdr3_aa: CASSVEMTGIAGELFF
clone_size: -; cdr3_length: 20; v_call: TRBV15; d_call: TRBD1; j_call: TRBJ2-7; cdr3_nt: TGTGCCACCAGCAGCCGGATCCGGGACAGGGCCTCCCAAGAGTACTACGAGCAGTACTTC; cdr3_aa: CATSSRIRDRASQEYYEQYF
clone_size: -; cdr3_length: 16; v_call: TRBV4-3; d_call: -; j_call: TRBJ2-1; cdr3_nt: TGCGCCAGCAGCCAAGCCCGCCAGGCTCGCGACAATGAGCAGTTCTTC; cdr3_aa: CASSQARQARDNEQFF
clone_size: -; cdr3_length: 12; v_call: TRBV29-1; d_call: TRBD1; j_call: TRBJ2-7; cdr3_nt: TGCAGCGTTGGGACAGGGGCCTTCGAGCAGTACTTC; cdr3_aa: CSVGTGAFEQYF
clone_size: -; cdr3_length: 13; v_call: TRBV5-1; d_call: -; j_call: TRBJ1-1; cdr3_nt: TGCGCCAGCAGTGCCGGGTCGAACACTGAAGCTTTCTTT; cdr3_aa: CASSAGSNTEAFF
clone_size: few; cdr3_length: 15; v_call: TRBV5-4; d_call: TRBD1; j_call: TRBJ2-1; cdr3_nt: TGTGCCAGCAGCCCAGGGCCGGGACAGCGCAATGAGCAGTTCTTC; cdr3_aa: CASSPGPGQRNEQFF
clone_size: -; cdr3_length: 15; v_call: TRBV7-9; d_call: -; j_call: TRBJ2-2; cdr3_nt: TGTGCCAGCAGCTCCCTGTCCGGAGGGACCGGGGAGCTGTTTTTT; cdr3_aa: CASSSLSGGTGELFF
clone_size: -; cdr3_length: 16; v_call: TRBV2; d_call: -; j_call: TRBJ2-7; cdr3_nt: TGTGCCAGCAGTGAAAATCCCCCGACAGCACTCTACGAGCAGTACTTC; cdr3_aa: CASSENPPTALYEQYF
clone_size: large; cdr3_length: 14; v_call: TRBV27; d_call: -; j_call: TRBJ2-5; cdr3_nt: TGTGCCAGCAGTTTGGGTAGCTCGCCAAAGACCCAGTACTTC; cdr3_aa: CASSLGSSPKTQYF
clone_size: -; cdr3_length: 15; v_call: TRBV6-1; d_call: -; j_call: TRBJ1-2; cdr3_nt: TGTGCCAGCAGTGAAGGGCCGGTTGGGGGGTATGGCTACACCTTC; cdr3_aa: CASSEGPVGGYGYTF
clone_size: -; cdr3_length: 16; v_call: TRBV15; d_call: -; j_call: TRBJ1-5; cdr3_nt: TGTGCCACCAGCAGAAGGGGGGGGGCCAGCAATCAGCCCCCGCATTTT; cdr3_aa: CATSRRGGASNQPPHF
clone_size: few; cdr3_length: 13; v_call: TRBV7-9; d_call: -; j_call: TRBJ1-2; cdr3_nt: TGTGCCAGCAGCGACGACAGACAGAACGGCTACACCTTC; cdr3_aa: CASSDDRQNGYTF
clone_size: -; cdr3_length: 15; v_call: TRBV4-2; d_call: TRBD1; j_call: TRBJ2-1; cdr3_nt: TGTGCCAGCAGTCCACGGGACAGGGAGTTCAATGAGCAGTTCTTC; cdr3_aa: CASSPRDREFNEQFF
clone_size: -; cdr3_length: 14; v_call: TRBV4-2; d_call: TRBD2; j_call: TRBJ2-3; cdr3_nt: TGTGCCAGCAGCCAAGGGGGGGGGACAGATACGCAGTATTTT; cdr3_aa: CASSQGGGTDTQYF
clone_size: -; cdr3_length: 16; v_call: TRBV2; d_call: TRBD1; j_call: TRBJ1-5; cdr3_nt: TGTGCCAGCAGGGAACCGGACAGGGGTAGCAATCAGCCCCAGCATTTT; cdr3_aa: CASREPDRGSNQPQHF
clone_size: -; cdr3_length: 14; v_call: TRBV9; d_call: TRBD2; j_call: TRBJ2-3; cdr3_nt: TGTGCCAGCAGCGTAGCGGGGGGGCCGGATACGCAGTATTTT; cdr3_aa: CASSVAGGPDTQYF
clone_size: -; cdr3_length: 16; v_call: TRBV5-8; d_call: TRBD1; j_call: TRBJ2-1; cdr3_nt: TGTGCCAGCAGCTTGGGGACAGGTAAAAATTACAATGAGCAGTTCTTC; cdr3_aa: CASSLGTGKNYNEQFF